What follows describes a single TCR beta chain. Its antigen is not known. In the PCR, 60 Vbeta and 13 Jbeta primers were used. Repertoires were generated with immunoSEQ multiplex PCR, while TCRdb's copy carries only in-frame clones and drops some. The sample has 150,000 to 250,000 clones, around 78% seen once. This sample is part of a study of cytomegalovirus exposure and HLA in healthy donors. Notes on the study in general: According to the study, about 180 TCR beta chains were cytomegalovirus-associated.

The germline V and J ends were trimmed by 4 bases and 1 base, with 11 bases remaining between them. The CDR3 covers 15 residues. CDR1 and CDR2 from the germline V gene are SGHTA and FQGNSA. This sequence joins TRBV7-2 and TRBJ1-5, with a weak D call TRBD1 (5 bases). The sample was PBMCs. This TCR derives from a man under 40 in good health and CMV-seronegative. Here the CDR3 DNA reads TGTGCCAGCAGCTGGGCCGGGGGGAGCAATCAGCCCCAGCATTTT. Residues: CASSWAGGSNQPQHF.